A selection of T cell receptor beta chains follows, all from one sample in a study of relationships among human T cell subsets. TCRdb used MiXCR to reprocess the multiplex PCR reads, holding one entry per CDR3 protein. The sample has several thousand distinct CDR3 sequences, 50% to 60% seen once. Sequenced input: memory T cells sorted from blood. These TCRs come from a man aged 35 to 55 in good health. Both conserved end residues are part of each CDR3. The D gene is left open where the match is weak. Rows give clone size only sometimes, using once, few, many, or a class for an expanded clone.

d_call,v_call,j_call,clone_size,cdr3_nt,cdr3_aa
-,TRBV4-1,TRBJ1-1,-,TGCGCCAGCAGCCAAGGGAGGGCGCTTGAAGCTTTCTTT,CASSQGRALEAFF
-,TRBV20-1,TRBJ2-7,-,TGCAGTGCTAGAGAAGGAGGCGAGCAGTACTTC,CSAREGGEQYF
-,TRBV29-1,TRBJ2-7,-,TGCAGCGCAGTCACAGGGATGCGGGAGCAGTACTTC,CSAVTGMREQYF
-,TRBV10-3,TRBJ1-2,few,TGTGCCATCAGTCCGGCAAGGAACTTTGGCTACACCTTC,CAISPARNFGYTF
-,TRBV7-8,TRBJ2-1,few,TGTGCCAGCAGCTTAGGACTACACAATGAGCAGTTCTTC,CASSLGLHNEQFF
-,TRBV24-1,TRBJ2-3,-,TGTGCCACAGCTGCTGGGGGCGGGATCAATCTGCGGGATACGCAGTATTTT,CATAAGGGINLRDTQYF
-,TRBV11-2,TRBJ2-1,-,TGTGCCAGCAAAGGGGGGCTCTTGGGAAATGAGCAGTTCTTC,CASKGGLLGNEQFF
-,TRBV28,TRBJ1-4,few,TGTGCCAGCAGTTCTGACCGCCCTTTTACTAATGAAAAACTGTTTTTT,CASSSDRPFTNEKLFF
TRBD1,TRBV12-3/TRBV12-4,TRBJ1-5,-,TGTGCCAGCAAAGGGGACAGCTATCAGCCCCAGCATTTT,CASKGDSYQPQHF
TRBD2,TRBV2,TRBJ2-3,-,TGTGCCAGCAGCGGGGGGGTTCAAGATACGCAGTATTTT,CASSGGVQDTQYF
-,TRBV11-1,TRBJ2-5,-,TGTGCCAGCAGTCGACTCGACGAGACCCAGTACTTC,CASSRLDETQYF
TRBD1,TRBV11-2,TRBJ2-3,-,TGTGCCAGCAGCTCGGGGACAGGGCCTCCGAGGGATACGCAGTATTTT,CASSSGTGPPRDTQYF
TRBD1,TRBV20-1,TRBJ2-3,-,TGCAGTGCTAGAGGACAGGGGTTCACAGATGCGCAGTATTTT,CSARGQGFTDAQYF
-,TRBV11-2,TRBJ1-1,few,TGTGCCAGCAGCTTACGGGGGCTTAGGGACACTGAAGCTTTCTTT,CASSLRGLRDTEAFF
-,TRBV4-1,TRBJ1-5,few,TGCGCCAGCAGCCCAATTTACGGGGTGGAGCTTAGCAATCAGCCCCAGCATTTT,CASSPIYGVELSNQPQHF
TRBD1,TRBV30,TRBJ1-6,once,TGTGCCTGGTCGACAGGGAAAGAATCACCCCTCCACTTT,CAWSTGKESPLHF
-,TRBV28,TRBJ2-5,-,TGTGCCAGCAGTTTCCAGGAGACCCAGTACTTC,CASSFQETQYF